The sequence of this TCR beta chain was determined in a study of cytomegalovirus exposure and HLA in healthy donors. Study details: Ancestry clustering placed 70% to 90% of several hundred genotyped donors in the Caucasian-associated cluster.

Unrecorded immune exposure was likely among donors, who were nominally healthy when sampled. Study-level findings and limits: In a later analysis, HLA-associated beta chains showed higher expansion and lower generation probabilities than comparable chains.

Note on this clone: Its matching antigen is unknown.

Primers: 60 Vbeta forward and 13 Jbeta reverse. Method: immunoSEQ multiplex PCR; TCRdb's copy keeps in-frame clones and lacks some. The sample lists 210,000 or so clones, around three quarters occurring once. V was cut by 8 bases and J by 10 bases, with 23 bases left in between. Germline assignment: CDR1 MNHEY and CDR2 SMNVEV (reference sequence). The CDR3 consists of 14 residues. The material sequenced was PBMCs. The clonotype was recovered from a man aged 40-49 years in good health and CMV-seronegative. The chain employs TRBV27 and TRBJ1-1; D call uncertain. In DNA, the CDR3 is TGTGCCAGCCAGGCCCCCGGACTGTCCCGGGGAGCTTTCTTT. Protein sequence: CASQAPGLSRGAFF.